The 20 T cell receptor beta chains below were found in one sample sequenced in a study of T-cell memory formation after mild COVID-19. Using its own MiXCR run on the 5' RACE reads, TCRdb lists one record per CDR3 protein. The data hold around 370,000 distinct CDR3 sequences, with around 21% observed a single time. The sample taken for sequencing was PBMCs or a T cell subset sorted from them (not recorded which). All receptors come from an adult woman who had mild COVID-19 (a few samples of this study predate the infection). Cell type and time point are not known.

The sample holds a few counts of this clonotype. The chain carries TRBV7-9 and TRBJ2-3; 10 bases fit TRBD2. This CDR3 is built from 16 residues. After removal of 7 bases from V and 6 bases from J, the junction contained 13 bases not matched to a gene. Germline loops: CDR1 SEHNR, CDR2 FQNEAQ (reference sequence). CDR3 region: CASTFWPGLALDTQYF. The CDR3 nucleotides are TGTGCCAGCACCTTTTGGCCGGGACTAGCGTTGGATACGCAGTATTTT.

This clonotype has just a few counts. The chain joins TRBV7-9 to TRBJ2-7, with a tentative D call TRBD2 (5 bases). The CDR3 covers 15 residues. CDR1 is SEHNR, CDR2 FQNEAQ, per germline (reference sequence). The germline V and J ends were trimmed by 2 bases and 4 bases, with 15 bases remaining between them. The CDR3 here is CASSLTSGYEYEQYF. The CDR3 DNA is TGTGCCAGCAGCTTAACCTCGGGGTACGAGTACGAGCAGTACTTC.

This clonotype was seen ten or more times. The CDR3 loop is CASSVGTDNNEQFF. The CDR3, as DNA: TGTGCCAGCAGTGTGGGGACAGATAACAATGAGCAGTTCTTC. V and J are TRBV6-4 and TRBJ2-1; 7 nucleotides line up with TRBD1. The ends lost 4 bases at V and 5 bases at J; junction bases unmatched: 5. CDR1 is MRHNA and CDR2 is SNTAGT in the germline V gene. The CDR3 is 14 amino acids.

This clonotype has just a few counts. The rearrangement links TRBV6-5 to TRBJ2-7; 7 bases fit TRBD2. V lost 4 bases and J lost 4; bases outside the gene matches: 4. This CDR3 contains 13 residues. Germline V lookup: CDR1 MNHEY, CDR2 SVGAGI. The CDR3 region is CASSSGGYYEQYF. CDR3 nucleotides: TGTGCCAGCAGTTCCGGGGGGTATTACGAGCAGTACTTC.

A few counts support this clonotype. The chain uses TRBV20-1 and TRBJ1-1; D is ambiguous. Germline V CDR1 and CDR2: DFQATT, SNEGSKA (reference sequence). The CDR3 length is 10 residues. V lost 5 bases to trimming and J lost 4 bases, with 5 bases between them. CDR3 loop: CSAWGTEAFF. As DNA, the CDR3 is TGCAGTGCTTGGGGCACTGAAGCTTTCTTT.

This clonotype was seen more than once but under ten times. CDR3: CAISELRGGGYQETQYF. In nucleotides, the CDR3 is TGTGCCATCAGTGAGCTCCGCGGGGGCGGATACCAAGAGACCCAGTACTTC. This sequence joins TRBV10-3 and TRBJ2-5, with TRBD2 as a possible D gene (7 bases). The CDR3 totals 17 residues. The V end was cut by 2 bases, the J end by 0 bases, with 16 bases between. Germline V gene data show CDR1 as ENHRY and CDR2 as SYGVKD.

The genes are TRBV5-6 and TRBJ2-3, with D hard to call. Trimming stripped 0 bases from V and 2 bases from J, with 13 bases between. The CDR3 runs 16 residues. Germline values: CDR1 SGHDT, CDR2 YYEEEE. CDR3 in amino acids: CASSLEGDGSTDTQYF. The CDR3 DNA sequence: TGTGCCAGCAGCTTGGAGGGTGACGGCTCCACAGATACGCAGTATTTT.

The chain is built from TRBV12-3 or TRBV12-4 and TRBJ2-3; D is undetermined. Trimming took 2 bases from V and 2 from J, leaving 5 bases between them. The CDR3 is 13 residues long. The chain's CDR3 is CASSLQPTDTQYF. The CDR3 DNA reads TGTGCCAGCAGTTTACAACCCACAGATACGCAGTATTTT.

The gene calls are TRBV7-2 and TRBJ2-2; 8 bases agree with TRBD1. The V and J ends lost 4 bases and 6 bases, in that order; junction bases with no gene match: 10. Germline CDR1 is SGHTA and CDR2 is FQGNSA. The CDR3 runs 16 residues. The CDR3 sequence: CASSSGRGRISGELFF. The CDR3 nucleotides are TGTGCCAGCAGCTCGGGCAGGGGGCGTATCTCCGGGGAGCTGTTTTTT.

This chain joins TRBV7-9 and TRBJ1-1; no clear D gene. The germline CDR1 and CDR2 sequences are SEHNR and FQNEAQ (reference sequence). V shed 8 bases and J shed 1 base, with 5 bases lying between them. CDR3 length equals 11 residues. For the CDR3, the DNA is TGTGCCAGCGAAGGGAACACTGAAGCTTTCTTT. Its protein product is CASEGNTEAFF.

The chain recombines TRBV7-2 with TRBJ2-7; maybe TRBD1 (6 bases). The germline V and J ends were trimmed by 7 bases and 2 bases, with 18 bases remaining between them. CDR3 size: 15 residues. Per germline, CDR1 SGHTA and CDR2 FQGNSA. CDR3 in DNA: TGTGCCAGCAAGGCGCCGGTCAGGGGTACCTACGAGCAGTACTTC. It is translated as CASKAPVRGTYEQYF. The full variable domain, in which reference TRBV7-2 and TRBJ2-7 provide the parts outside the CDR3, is GAGVSQSPSNKVTEKGKDVELRCDPISGHTALYWYRQSLGQGLEFLIYFQGNSAPDKSGLPSDRFSAERTGGSVSTLTIQRTQQEDSAVYLCASKAPVRGTYEQYFGPGTRLTVT.

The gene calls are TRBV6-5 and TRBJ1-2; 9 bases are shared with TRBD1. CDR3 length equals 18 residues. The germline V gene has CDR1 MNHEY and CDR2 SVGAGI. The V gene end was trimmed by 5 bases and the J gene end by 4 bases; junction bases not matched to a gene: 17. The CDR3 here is CASSRRLLRDRETYGYTF. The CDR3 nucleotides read TGTGCCAGCAGTCGACGCCTTCTTCGGGACAGGGAGACCTATGGCTACACCTTC.

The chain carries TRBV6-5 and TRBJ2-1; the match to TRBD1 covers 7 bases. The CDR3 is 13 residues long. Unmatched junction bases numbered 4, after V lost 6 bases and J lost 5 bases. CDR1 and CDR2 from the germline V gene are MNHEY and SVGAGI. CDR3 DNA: TGTGCCAGCAGACAGGACAGGCACAATGAGCAGTTCTTC. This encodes CASRQDRHNEQFF.

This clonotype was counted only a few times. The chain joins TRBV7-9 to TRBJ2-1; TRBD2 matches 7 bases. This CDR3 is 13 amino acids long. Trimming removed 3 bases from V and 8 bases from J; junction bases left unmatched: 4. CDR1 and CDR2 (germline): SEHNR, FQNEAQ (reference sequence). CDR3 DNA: TGTGCCAGCAGCTTTACTAGCGCCCATGAGCAGTTCTTC. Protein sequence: CASSFTSAHEQFF.

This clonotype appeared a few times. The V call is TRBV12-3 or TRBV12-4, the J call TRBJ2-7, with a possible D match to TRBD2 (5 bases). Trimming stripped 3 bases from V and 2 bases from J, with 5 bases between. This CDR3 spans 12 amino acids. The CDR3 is CASSFGAYEQYF. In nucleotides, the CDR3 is TGTGCCAGCAGTTTCGGGGCCTACGAGCAGTACTTC.

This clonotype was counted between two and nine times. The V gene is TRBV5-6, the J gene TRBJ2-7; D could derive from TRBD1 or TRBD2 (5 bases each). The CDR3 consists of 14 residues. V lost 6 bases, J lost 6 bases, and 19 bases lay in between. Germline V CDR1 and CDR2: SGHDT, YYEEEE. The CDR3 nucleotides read TGTGCCAGCACTCTCGGGACGAGGGATCTCGAGCAGTACTTC. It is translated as CASTLGTRDLEQYF.

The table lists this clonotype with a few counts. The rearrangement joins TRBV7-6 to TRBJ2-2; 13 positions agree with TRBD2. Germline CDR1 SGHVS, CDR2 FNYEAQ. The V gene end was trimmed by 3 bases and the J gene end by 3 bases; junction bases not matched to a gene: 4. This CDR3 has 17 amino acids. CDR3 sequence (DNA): TGTGCCAGCAGCTTCGGACTAGCGGGGGTAGACACCGGGGAGCTGTTTTTT. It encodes CASSFGLAGVDTGELFF.

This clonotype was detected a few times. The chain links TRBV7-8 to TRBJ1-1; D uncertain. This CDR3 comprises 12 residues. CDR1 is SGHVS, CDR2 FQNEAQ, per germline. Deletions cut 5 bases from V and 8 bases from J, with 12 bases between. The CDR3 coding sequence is TGTGCCAGCAGCCCTCTTATGGGGGAAGCTTTCTTT. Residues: CASSPLMGEAFF.

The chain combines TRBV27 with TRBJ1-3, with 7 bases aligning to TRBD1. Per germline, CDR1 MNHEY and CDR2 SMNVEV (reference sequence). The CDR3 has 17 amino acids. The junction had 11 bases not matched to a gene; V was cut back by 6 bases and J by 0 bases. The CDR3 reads CASSARGHRGSGNTIYF. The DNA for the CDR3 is TGTGCCAGCAGCGCGAGGGGGCACCGGGGCTCTGGAAACACCATATATTTT.

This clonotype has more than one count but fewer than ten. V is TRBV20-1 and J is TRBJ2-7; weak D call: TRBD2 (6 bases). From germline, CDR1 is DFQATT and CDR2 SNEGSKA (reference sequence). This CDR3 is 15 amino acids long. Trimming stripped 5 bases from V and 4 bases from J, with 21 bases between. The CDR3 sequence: CSAHYLRETGYEQYF. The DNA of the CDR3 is TGCAGTGCTCACTACTTGCGGGAAACCGGGTACGAGCAGTACTTC.